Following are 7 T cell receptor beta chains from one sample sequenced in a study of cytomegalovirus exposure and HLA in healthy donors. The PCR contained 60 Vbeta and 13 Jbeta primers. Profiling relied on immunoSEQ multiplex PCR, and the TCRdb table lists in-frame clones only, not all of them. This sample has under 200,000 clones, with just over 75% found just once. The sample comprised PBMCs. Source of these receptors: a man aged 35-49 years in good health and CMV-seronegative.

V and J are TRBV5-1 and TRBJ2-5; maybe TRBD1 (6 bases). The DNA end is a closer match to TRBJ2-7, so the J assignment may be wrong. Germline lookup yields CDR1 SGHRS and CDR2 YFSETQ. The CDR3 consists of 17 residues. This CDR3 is CASSPERIGTNSYEQYF. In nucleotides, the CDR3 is TGCGCCAGCAGCCCCGAACGAATCGGGACAAATTCCTACGAGCAGTACTTC.

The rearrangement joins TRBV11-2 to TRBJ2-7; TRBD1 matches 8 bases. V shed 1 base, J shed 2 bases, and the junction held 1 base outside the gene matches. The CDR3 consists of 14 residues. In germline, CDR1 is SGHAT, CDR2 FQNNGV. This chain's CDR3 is CASSLGGQAYEQYV. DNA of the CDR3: TGTGCCAGCAGCTTAGGGGGACAGGCCTACGAGCAGTACGTC.

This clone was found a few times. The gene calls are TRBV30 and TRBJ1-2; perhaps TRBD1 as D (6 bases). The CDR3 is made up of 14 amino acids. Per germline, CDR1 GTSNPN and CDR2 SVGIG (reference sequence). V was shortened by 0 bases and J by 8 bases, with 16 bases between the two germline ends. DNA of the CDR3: TGTGCCTGGAGTGTGGCAGGGGCACCTCTAGGCTACACCTTC. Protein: CAWSVAGAPLGYTF.

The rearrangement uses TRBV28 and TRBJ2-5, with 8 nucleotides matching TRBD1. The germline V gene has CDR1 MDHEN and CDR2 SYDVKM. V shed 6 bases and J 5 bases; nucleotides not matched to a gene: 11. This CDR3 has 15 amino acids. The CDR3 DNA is TGTGCCAGCAGATCTACAGGGGGTGGTCGGGAGACCCAGTACTTC. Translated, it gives CASRSTGGGRETQYF.

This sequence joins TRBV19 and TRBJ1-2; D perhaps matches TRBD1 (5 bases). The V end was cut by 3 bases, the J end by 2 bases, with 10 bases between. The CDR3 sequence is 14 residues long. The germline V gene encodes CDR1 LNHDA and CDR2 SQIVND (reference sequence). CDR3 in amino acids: CASSMGLRNYGYTF. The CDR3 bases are TGTGCCAGTAGTATGGGACTCAGGAACTATGGCTACACCTTC.

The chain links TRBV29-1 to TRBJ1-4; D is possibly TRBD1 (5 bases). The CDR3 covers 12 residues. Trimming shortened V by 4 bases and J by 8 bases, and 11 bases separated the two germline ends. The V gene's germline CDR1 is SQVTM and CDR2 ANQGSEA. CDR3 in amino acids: CSVGRGDEKLFF. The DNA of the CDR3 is TGCAGCGTTGGTCGGGGGGACGAAAAACTGTTTTTT.

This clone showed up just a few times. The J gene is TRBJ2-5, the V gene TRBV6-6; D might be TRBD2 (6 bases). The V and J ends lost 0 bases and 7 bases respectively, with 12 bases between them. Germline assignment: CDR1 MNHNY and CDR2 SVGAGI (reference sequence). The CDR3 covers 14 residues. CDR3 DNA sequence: TGTGCCAGCAGTTACTCGGAGGGACCTGGGACCCAGTACTTC. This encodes CASSYSEGPGTQYF.